A selection of T cell receptor beta chains follows, all from one sample in a study of Graves' ophthalmopathy and Graves' hyperthyroidism. MiXCR, applied by TCRdb to the multiplex PCR reads, yields one record per CDR3 protein. The data show about 600,000 distinct CDR3 sequences, 35% to 45% seen once. The sequencing sample was made of peripheral blood or thyroid tissue (not recorded which). These receptor sequences come from an adult man with Graves' hyperthyroidism. Both conserved end residues are part of each CDR3. Each record gives: J gene, D gene, V gene, clone size, CDR3 protein, CDR3 DNA. The D gene is left open where the match is weak. The size of a clone is reported for some rows only, either as once, few or many, or as a class for expanded clones.

j_call: TRBJ2-7
d_call: -
v_call: TRBV29-1
clone_size: -
cdr3_aa: CSVDTYYEQYF
cdr3_nt: TGCAGCGTGGACACCTACTACGAGCAGTACTTC

j_call: TRBJ2-2
d_call: -
v_call: TRBV20-1
clone_size: -
cdr3_aa: CSAISGATGELFF
cdr3_nt: TGCAGTGCTATATCCGGGGCCACCGGGGAGCTGTTTTTT

j_call: TRBJ1-1
d_call: -
v_call: TRBV6-1
clone_size: many
cdr3_aa: CASSRSGMTNTEAFF
cdr3_nt: TGTGCCAGCAGTAGATCAGGAATGACGAACACTGAAGCTTTCTTT

j_call: TRBJ2-5
d_call: TRBD2
v_call: TRBV7-8
clone_size: few
cdr3_aa: CASSQGPRRAGGQETQYF
cdr3_nt: TGTGCCAGCAGCCAAGGTCCCCGTCGAGCGGGAGGACAAGAGACCCAGTACTTC

j_call: TRBJ2-7
d_call: TRBD1
v_call: TRBV7-9
clone_size: few
cdr3_aa: CASSLARQGEQYF
cdr3_nt: TGTGCCAGCAGCTTAGCGCGACAGGGCGAGCAGTACTTC

j_call: TRBJ1-3
d_call: -
v_call: TRBV29-1
clone_size: few
cdr3_aa: CSVLTGFGNTIYF
cdr3_nt: TGCAGCGTTCTTACAGGGTTTGGAAACACCATATATTTT

j_call: TRBJ2-5
d_call: -
v_call: TRBV6-5
clone_size: -
cdr3_aa: CASSGRDIKYQETQYF
cdr3_nt: TGTGCCAGCAGTGGGCGAGACATTAAGTACCAAGAGACCCAGTACTTC

j_call: TRBJ1-4
d_call: -
v_call: TRBV7-2
clone_size: few
cdr3_aa: CASSLGTVDEKLFF
cdr3_nt: TGTGCCAGCAGCTTAGGGACAGTTGACGAAAAACTGTTTTTT

j_call: TRBJ1-3
d_call: TRBD1
v_call: TRBV7-9
clone_size: -
cdr3_aa: CASSLAGQRFSGNTIYF
cdr3_nt: TGTGCCAGCAGCTTAGCGGGACAGCGATTCTCTGGAAACACCATATATTTT

j_call: TRBJ1-1
d_call: -
v_call: TRBV12-3/TRBV12-4
clone_size: many
cdr3_aa: CASSPLPGGGDPEAFF
cdr3_nt: TGTGCCAGCAGCCCCCTACCTGGTGGGGGTGACCCTGAAGCTTTCTTT

j_call: TRBJ2-7
d_call: TRBD1
v_call: TRBV5-4
clone_size: few
cdr3_aa: CASSSLYRTGTLHEQYF
cdr3_nt: TGTGCCAGCAGCTCGCTATATCGGACAGGGACCCTCCACGAGCAGTACTTC

j_call: TRBJ1-1
d_call: TRBD1
v_call: TRBV5-1
clone_size: -
cdr3_aa: CASSATGLLGEAFF
cdr3_nt: TGCGCCAGCAGCGCGACAGGGTTATTGGGTGAAGCTTTCTTT

j_call: TRBJ1-2
d_call: TRBD1
v_call: TRBV2
clone_size: many
cdr3_aa: CASSEGRGLVYGYTF
cdr3_nt: TGTGCCAGCAGTGAGGGAAGGGGGCTGGTTTATGGCTACACCTTC

j_call: TRBJ2-5
d_call: -
v_call: TRBV3-1
clone_size: many
cdr3_aa: CASSQGVGAQYF
cdr3_nt: TGTGCCAGCAGCCAGGGGGTGGGGGCCCAGTACTTC

j_call: TRBJ1-4
d_call: TRBD1
v_call: TRBV12-3/TRBV12-4
clone_size: -
cdr3_aa: CASSRDQGGEKLFF
cdr3_nt: TGTGCCAGCAGCCGGGACCAGGGGGGCGAAAAACTGTTTTTT

j_call: TRBJ2-7
d_call: -
v_call: TRBV14
clone_size: many
cdr3_aa: CASSHNLYEQYF
cdr3_nt: TGTGCCAGCAGTCACAACCTCTACGAGCAGTACTTC

j_call: TRBJ2-5
d_call: -
v_call: TRBV19
clone_size: -
cdr3_aa: CASSIGGSRVEQETQYF
cdr3_nt: TGTGCCAGTAGTATAGGGGGGTCCCGGGTTGAGCAAGAGACCCAGTACTTC

j_call: TRBJ2-5
d_call: -
v_call: TRBV7-2
clone_size: many
cdr3_aa: CASSATIEETQYF
cdr3_nt: TGTGCCAGCAGCGCCACAATTGAAGAGACCCAGTACTTC

j_call: TRBJ1-3
d_call: TRBD1
v_call: TRBV27
clone_size: many
cdr3_aa: CASSEQGSTGNTIYF
cdr3_nt: TGTGCCAGCAGCGAACAGGGGTCCACTGGAAACACCATATATTTT

j_call: TRBJ2-2
d_call: -
v_call: TRBV7-9
clone_size: once
cdr3_aa: CASSLYRNTGELFF
cdr3_nt: TGTGCCAGCAGCCTCTACAGGAACACCGGGGAGCTGTTTTTT

j_call: TRBJ2-2
d_call: TRBD2
v_call: TRBV5-5
clone_size: -
cdr3_aa: CASSFRLAGGFTGELFF
cdr3_nt: TGTGCCAGCAGCTTTCGACTAGCGGGAGGATTCACCGGGGAGCTGTTTTTT

j_call: TRBJ2-3
d_call: TRBD1
v_call: TRBV5-1
clone_size: -
cdr3_aa: CASSTGTGVADTQYF
cdr3_nt: TGCGCCAGCAGCACCGGGACAGGGGTAGCAGATACGCAGTATTTT

j_call: TRBJ2-1
d_call: -
v_call: TRBV7-6
clone_size: few
cdr3_aa: CASSGQAQLQFF
cdr3_nt: TGTGCCAGCAGCGGCCAGGCGCAACTGCAGTTCTTC

j_call: TRBJ1-1
d_call: -
v_call: TRBV7-9
clone_size: -
cdr3_aa: CASSSGGYTNTEAFF
cdr3_nt: TGTGCCAGCAGCTCGGGGGGGTACACGAACACTGAAGCTTTCTTT

j_call: TRBJ1-1
d_call: -
v_call: TRBV29-1
clone_size: few
cdr3_aa: CSLGTVNTEAFF
cdr3_nt: TGCAGCTTAGGGACGGTGAACACTGAAGCTTTCTTT

j_call: TRBJ2-6
d_call: -
v_call: TRBV29-1
clone_size: -
cdr3_aa: CSGQDSGANVLTF
cdr3_nt: TGCAGCGGACAAGACTCTGGGGCCAACGTCCTGACTTTC

j_call: TRBJ2-6
d_call: -
v_call: TRBV19
clone_size: -
cdr3_aa: CASSMRVSGANVLTF
cdr3_nt: TGTGCCAGTAGTATGCGGGTCTCTGGGGCCAACGTCCTGACTTTC

j_call: TRBJ2-3
d_call: TRBD1
v_call: TRBV20-1
clone_size: once
cdr3_aa: CSARDPWGQGITDTQYF
cdr3_nt: TGCAGTGCTAGAGATCCTTGGGGACAGGGAATCACAGATACGCAGTATTTT

j_call: TRBJ1-4
d_call: -
v_call: TRBV7-2
clone_size: -
cdr3_aa: CASSPPGGGFTNEKLFF
cdr3_nt: TGTGCCAGCAGCCCCCCGGGCGGGGGCTTTACTAATGAAAAACTGTTTTTT

j_call: TRBJ2-5
d_call: -
v_call: TRBV29-1
clone_size: many
cdr3_aa: CSVEFGVETQYF
cdr3_nt: TGCAGCGTTGAATTTGGTGTGGAGACCCAGTACTTC

j_call: TRBJ1-6
d_call: -
v_call: TRBV19
clone_size: -
cdr3_aa: CASSPAAGLPPLHF
cdr3_nt: TGTGCCAGTAGTCCCGCGGCAGGGTTGCCACCCCTCCACTTT

j_call: TRBJ1-5
d_call: -
v_call: TRBV19
clone_size: many
cdr3_aa: CASSIREGQPQHF
cdr3_nt: TGTGCCAGTAGTATCAGGGAAGGTCAGCCCCAGCATTTT